Below, 7 T cell receptor beta chains from the same sample are listed, as sequenced in a study of cytomegalovirus exposure and HLA in healthy donors. Amplification used 60 Vbeta primers and 13 Jbeta primers. The protocol was immunoSEQ multiplex PCR, while the TCRdb copy is restricted to in-frame clones and leaves out a portion. The sample carries around 150,000 clones, 60% to 80% recorded once. The sequenced sample was PBMCs. The source is a woman aged 25 to 39 in good health and CMV-seronegative.

This clone was detected only a few times. V is TRBV19 and J is TRBJ1-2, with TRBD1 as a possible D gene (5 bases). Trimming took 6 bases from V and 0 from J, leaving 14 bases between them. This CDR3 has 15 residues. Germline V CDR1 and CDR2: LNHDA, SQIVND (reference sequence). The CDR3 spells CASSQTAGTNYGYTF. The CDR3 DNA reads TGTGCCAGTAGCCAGACGGCAGGGACTAACTATGGCTACACCTTC.

The CDR3 DNA sequence: TGTGCCAGCAGTGAGACAGGGGGCTCCCCGTCCTACGAGCAGTACTTC. It translates to CASSETGGSPSYEQYF. The chain has TRBV6-1 and TRBJ2-7, with 10 nucleotides matching TRBD1. Germline V gene lookup returns CDR1 MNHNS and CDR2 SASEGT. CDR3 length: 16 amino acids. Trimming removed 3 bases from V and 1 base from J; junction bases left unmatched: 6.

The genes are TRBV6-1 and TRBJ1-1; D is possibly TRBD1 (6 bases). CDR1 is MNHNS and CDR2 is SASEGT in the germline V gene. The CDR3 extends over 13 amino acids. V lost 4 bases and J 6 bases, leaving 12 bases between the germline ends. The CDR3 reads CASSVSRTAEAFF. The CDR3 DNA reads TGTGCCAGCAGTGTCTCCCGGACAGCTGAAGCTTTCTTT.

The chain employs TRBV30 and TRBJ1-1; D uncertain. This CDR3 has 13 amino acids. Germline values: CDR1 GTSNPN, CDR2 SVGIG (reference sequence). Deletions cut 7 bases from V and 4 bases from J, with 16 bases between. The chain's CDR3 is CAYLRFGGTEAFF. CDR3 DNA: TGTGCCTACCTCAGGTTCGGAGGCACTGAAGCTTTCTTT. Using reference TRBV30 and TRBJ1-1 for the parts outside the CDR3, the full variable domain is SQTIHQWPATLVQPVGSPLSLECTVEGTSNPNLYWYRQAAGRGLQLLFYSVGIGQISSEVPQNLSASRPQDRQFILSSKKLLLSDSGFYLCAYLRFGGTEAFFGQGTRLTVV.

The rearrangement uses TRBV2 and TRBJ1-2; 12 bases line up with TRBD1. CDR3 length equals 15 residues. J was trimmed by 7 bases and V by 5 bases; bases with no gene match: 8. CDR1 SNHLY and CDR2 FYNNEI come from the germline V gene. This CDR3 reads CASSRGTGGNRGYTF. CDR3 DNA: TGTGCCAGCAGTCGGGGGACAGGGGGCAATCGTGGCTACACCTTC.

The CDR3 bases are TGTGCCAGCAGCTTAGGGGTAGCGGGGGGGCAAGAGACCCAGTACTTC. It specifies CASSLGVAGGQETQYF. The chain links TRBV7-6 to TRBJ2-5, with TRBD2 matching over 11 bases. J gave up 2 bases and V 1 base, and 3 bases lay outside the gene matches. The germline CDR1 and CDR2 sequences are SGHVS and FNYEAQ. CDR3 length equals 16 residues.

V usage is TRBV6-6 and J usage is TRBJ1-1; 7 nucleotides line up with TRBD1. V lost 7 bases and J lost 1; bases outside the gene matches: 6. The germline V gene encodes CDR1 MNHNY and CDR2 SVGAGI (reference sequence). This CDR3 spans 14 amino acids. The CDR3, as DNA: TGTGCCAGCACCCAAGGGACAGCGAACACTGAAGCTTTCTTT. As protein: CASTQGTANTEAFF.